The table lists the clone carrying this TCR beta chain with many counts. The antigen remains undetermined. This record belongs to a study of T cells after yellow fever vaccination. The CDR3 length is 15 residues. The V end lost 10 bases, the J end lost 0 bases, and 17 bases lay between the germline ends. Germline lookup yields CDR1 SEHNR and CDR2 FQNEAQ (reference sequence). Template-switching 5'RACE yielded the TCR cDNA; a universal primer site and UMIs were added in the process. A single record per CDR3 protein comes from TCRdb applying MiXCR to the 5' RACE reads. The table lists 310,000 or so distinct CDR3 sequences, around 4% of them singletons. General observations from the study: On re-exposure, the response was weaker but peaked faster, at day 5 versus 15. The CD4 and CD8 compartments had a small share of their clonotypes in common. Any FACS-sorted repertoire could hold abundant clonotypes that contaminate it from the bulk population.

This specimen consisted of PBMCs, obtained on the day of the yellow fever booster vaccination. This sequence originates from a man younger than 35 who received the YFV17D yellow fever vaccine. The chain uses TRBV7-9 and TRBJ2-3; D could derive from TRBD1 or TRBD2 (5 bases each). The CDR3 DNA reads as TGTGCCACCCGGGGACCGACAACTAGCACAGATACGCAGTATTTT. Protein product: CATRGPTTSTDTQYF. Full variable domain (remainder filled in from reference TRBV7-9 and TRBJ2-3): DTGVSQNPRHKITKRGQNVTFRCDPISEHNRLYWYRQTLGQGPEFLTYFQNEAQLEKSRLLSDRFSAERPKGSFSTLEIQRTEQGDSAMYLCATRGPTTSTDTQYFGPGTRLTVL.